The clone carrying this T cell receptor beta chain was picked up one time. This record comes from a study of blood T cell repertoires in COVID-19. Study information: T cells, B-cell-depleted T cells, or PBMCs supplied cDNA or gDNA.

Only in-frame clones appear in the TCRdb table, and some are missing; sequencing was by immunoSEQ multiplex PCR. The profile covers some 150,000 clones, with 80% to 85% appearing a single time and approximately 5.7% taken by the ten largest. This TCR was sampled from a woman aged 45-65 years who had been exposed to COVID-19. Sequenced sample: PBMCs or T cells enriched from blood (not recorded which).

The CDR3 DNA is TGTGCCAGCAGCCAAGAGTTGGCGGGGGGGGACTACGAGCAGTACTTC. Translation gives CASSQELAGGDYEQYF. The J gene is TRBJ2-7, the V gene TRBV4-2, with TRBD2 matching 9 bases. V gave up 0 bases and J gave up 3 bases; unmatched junction bases: 6. This CDR3 spans 16 amino acids. Looked up from germline, CDR1 is LGHNA and CDR2 is YNFKEQ.